This T cell receptor beta chain was profiled in a study of T cell clones after liver transplantation. Study-level background: Graft-donor-reactive sequences were compared with third-party-reactive TCRbeta sequences from pre-transplant mixed lymphocyte reactions.

The CDR3 extends over 15 amino acids. The ends were cut back, 7 bases at V and 1 base at J, with 16 bases in the middle. Germline V gene sequence: CDR1 SGHDN, CDR2 FVKESK. Sequenced by immunoSEQ multiplex PCR; TCRdb stores in-frame clones only, minus some. The sample yields around 70,000 clones, more than 85% seen once. The sequence was obtained from a human patient who received a liver transplant. Some T cells may originate from the graft donor. The sample consisted of CD4+ T cells from blood, taken around 27 months after liver transplant. The genes are TRBV14 and TRBJ1-1, with D uncertain. In DNA, the CDR3 is TGTGCCAGCACTGAGTCGGGTTGGGCGAACACTGAAGCTTTCTTT. Its translation is CASTESGWANTEAFF.